The 21 T cell receptor beta chains reported below all come from one sample, sequenced in a study of neurological immune-mediated disorders. TCRdb re-called the 5' RACE reads with MiXCR, one entry per CDR3 protein. The profile shows 81,000 or so distinct CDR3 sequences, roughly 4.7% of them singletons. The sequenced sample consisted of PBMCs. Receptor source: a woman under 40 with multiple sclerosis.

This clonotype was seen ten or more times. The chain carries TRBV14 and TRBJ1-1; D is uncertain. Germline CDR1 SGHDN, CDR2 FVKESK. The CDR3 loop spans 12 amino acids. The V gene lost 3 bases and the J gene lost 6 bases, with 8 bases spanning the gap. The chain's CDR3 is CASSQDEAEAFF. CDR3 in DNA: TGTGCCAGCAGCCAGGACGAAGCTGAAGCTTTCTTT.

This clonotype has a handful of counts. This chain links TRBV5-1 with TRBJ1-2, with 7 bases fitting TRBD1. With 4 bases clipped from V and 3 bases from J, the junction kept 6 bases outside the gene matches. The CDR3 consists of 14 residues. Looked up from germline, CDR1 is SGHRS and CDR2 is YFSETQ. The CDR3 DNA reads TGCGCCAGCAGCCCCTATGACAGGGACTATGGCTACACCTTC. This encodes CASSPYDRDYGYTF.

This rearrangement joins TRBV15 to TRBJ2-7, with 8 bases identical to TRBD2. This CDR3 is built from 15 residues. Trimming took 0 bases from V and 5 from J; bases not matched to a gene: 6. Looked up from germline, CDR1 is LNHNV and CDR2 is YYDKDF (reference sequence). CDR3 in amino acids: CATSRDPGGADEQYF. The CDR3 nucleotides read TGTGCCACCAGCAGAGATCCGGGGGGGGCTGACGAGCAGTACTTC.

This clonotype was seen at least ten times. Here the CDR3 reads CASSYPGTSGGQTYNEQFF. DNA for the CDR3: TGTGCCAGCAGTTACCCCGGGACTAGCGGGGGTCAAACCTACAATGAGCAGTTCTTC. V usage is TRBV6-6 and J usage is TRBJ2-1; 14 bases are shared with TRBD2. From germline, CDR1 is MNHNY and CDR2 SVGAGI (reference sequence). Trimming removed 2 bases from V and 2 bases from J; junction bases left unmatched: 8. The CDR3 has 19 residues.

This clonotype occurred many times. The chain joins TRBV5-1 to TRBJ1-1; D is undetermined. The CDR3 sequence is 14 residues long. Between the trimmed V and J ends, which lost 5 bases and 0 bases, there was a span of 11 bases. CDR1 is SGHRS, CDR2 YFSETQ, per germline. The CDR3 DNA reads as TGCGCCAGCAGTAAGGACGGCATGAACACTGAAGCTTTCTTT. Amino acid sequence: CASSKDGMNTEAFF.

This clonotype was seen many times. CDR3 protein: CASSPFGGAQETQYF. CDR3 nucleotides: TGTGCCAGCAGCCCTTTTGGGGGGGCCCAAGAGACCCAGTACTTC. This rearrangement joins TRBV6-5 to TRBJ2-5, with a weak D call TRBD2 (7 bases). Trimming stripped 6 bases from V and 1 base from J, with 15 bases between. CDR1 and CDR2 (germline): MNHEY, SVGAGI. The CDR3 covers 15 residues.

V usage is TRBV5-1 and J usage is TRBJ1-5; tentative D call: TRBD1 (6 bases). CDR3 length: 15 residues. V was clipped by 4 bases and J by 4 bases, with 15 bases between them. The germline V gene encodes CDR1 SGHRS and CDR2 YFSETQ. CDR3 amino acids: CASSLMTGPNQPQHF. CDR3 in DNA: TGCGCCAGCAGCCTCATGACAGGACCTAATCAGCCCCAGCATTTT.

This clonotype appeared many times. V usage is TRBV6-5 and J usage is TRBJ2-2; possible D gene TRBD1, 6 bases. The germline V and J ends were trimmed by 6 bases and 3 bases, with 11 bases remaining between them. The germline CDR1 and CDR2 sequences are MNHEY and SVGAGI. The CDR3 runs to 14 residues. The CDR3 region is CASSYRAYTGELFF. The CDR3 DNA is TGTGCCAGCAGCTACAGGGCATACACCGGGGAGCTGTTTTTT.

This clonotype was seen at least ten times. The rearrangement uses TRBV11-2 and TRBJ2-3; D gene ambiguous. The CDR3 has 15 residues. Per germline, CDR1 SGHAT and CDR2 FQNNGV. V lost 2 bases and J 2 bases, leaving 11 bases between the germline ends. This chain's CDR3 is CASSLSSGYTDTQYF. In DNA, the CDR3 is TGTGCCAGCAGCTTATCGTCAGGCTACACAGATACGCAGTATTTT.

This clonotype was found many times. The CDR3 DNA reads TGCAGTGCTAGAGATCGCGTCAGTTACCAAGAGACCCAGTACTTC. This gives the protein CSARDRVSYQETQYF. The chain recombines TRBV20-1 with TRBJ2-5; D call uncertain. Trimming removed 0 bases from V and 0 bases from J, with 11 bases in between. This CDR3 has 15 amino acids. Germline assignment: CDR1 DFQATT and CDR2 SNEGSKA (reference sequence).

In this sample, this clonotype turned up many times. The chain has TRBV5-1 and TRBJ2-1; 7 bases agree with TRBD1. This CDR3 is built from 16 residues. CDR1 SGHRS and CDR2 YFSETQ come from the germline V gene. J lost 8 bases, V lost 7 bases, and 18 bases had no gene match. CDR3 amino acids: CASAIAGTADGDEQFF. The CDR3, as DNA: TGCGCCAGCGCGATCGCCGGGACAGCAGACGGGGATGAGCAGTTCTTC.

On this clonotype: A much larger clone lies a single base off, so this may be a read error. The chain carries TRBV20-1 and TRBJ2-7; 8 nucleotides line up with TRBD2. The CDR3 consists of 15 residues. After removal of 7 bases from V and 2 bases from J, the junction contained 13 bases not matched to a gene. Germline V CDR1 and CDR2: DFQATT, SNEGSKA (reference sequence). The CDR3 protein is CSVSPLAAPTYEQYF. The CDR3 DNA reads TGCAGTGTTAGCCCACTAGCGGCCCCCACCTACGAGCAGTACTTC.

This clonotype was counted many times. The gene calls are TRBV5-1 and TRBJ2-5; 9 bases are shared with TRBD1. CDR3 size: 16 residues. Germline V gene data show CDR1 as SGHRS and CDR2 as YFSETQ. The ends lost 0 bases at V and 3 bases at J; junction bases unmatched: 6. For the CDR3, the DNA is TGCGCCAGCAGCTTGGAGCCCACAGGGGGCAAAGAGACCCAGTACTTC. Its translation is CASSLEPTGGKETQYF.

This clonotype was detected ten times or more. The chain employs TRBV12-3 or TRBV12-4 and TRBJ2-1; the match to TRBD2 covers 10 bases. With V trimmed by 0 bases and J by 7 bases, 6 bases remained unmatched. This CDR3 is 16 amino acids long. The DNA for the CDR3 is TGTGCCAGCAGTTTAGCAGCGGGAGGGACGATGAATGAGCAGTTCTTC. This translates into CASSLAAGGTMNEQFF.

This clonotype appeared many times. Germline and junction disagree at one end, which may indicate a read error. The rearrangement joins TRBV7-7 to TRBJ2-1; the D gene is possibly TRBD2 (6 bases). The germline CDR1 and CDR2 sequences are SSHAT and FNYEAQ (reference sequence). CDR3 length equals 15 residues. Here the CDR3 reads CASSSGLTSDNEQFF. CDR3 DNA sequence: TGTGCCAGCAGCTCGGGACTGACCTCCGACAATGAGCAGTTCTTC. The variable domain in full, completed from reference TRBV7-7 and TRBJ2-1, reads GAGVSQSPRYKVTKRGQDVTLRCDPISSHATLYWYQQALGQGPEFLTYFNYEAQPDKSGLPSDRFSAERPEGSISTLTIQRTEQRDSAMYRCASSSGLTSDNEQFFGPGTRLTVL.

The V call is TRBV28, the J call TRBJ2-7; TRBD1 matches 11 bases. Germline V gene lookup returns CDR1 MDHEN and CDR2 SYDVKM. The CDR3 has 15 amino acids. V lost 6 bases to trimming and J lost 6 bases; unmatched junction nucleotides: 10. CDR3 protein: CASSVTGTGGIEQYF. The CDR3 DNA is TGTGCCAGCAGCGTAACGGGGACAGGGGGGATCGAGCAGTACTTC.

This chain connects TRBV12-5 to TRBJ1-3; D is unclear. This CDR3 region has 16 residues. The ends were cut back, 1 base at V and 1 base at J, with 11 bases in the middle. Germline V gene lookup returns CDR1 LGHNT and CDR2 FRNRAP. CDR3 protein: CASGLATLGSGNTIYF. The CDR3 DNA sequence: TGTGCTAGTGGTTTGGCCACATTGGGGTCTGGAAACACCATATATTTT. The full variable domain, its missing parts supplied by reference TRBV12-5 and TRBJ1-3, is DARVTQTPRHKVTEMGQEVTMRCQPILGHNTVFWYRQTMMQGLELLAYFRNRAPLDDSGMPKDRFSAEMPDATLATLKIQPSEPRDSAVYFCASGLATLGSGNTIYFGEGSWLTVV.

The table lists this clonotype with many counts. The CDR3 coding sequence is TGCAGTGCTAGAGATCTCGCGGGCTACACCTTC. Its translation: CSARDLAGYTF. This rearrangement joins TRBV20-1 to TRBJ1-2, with D hard to call. V was pared by 0 bases and J by 8 bases, with 7 bases between. The CDR3 consists of 11 residues. Germline V gene data show CDR1 as DFQATT and CDR2 as SNEGSKA (reference sequence).

This clonotype was seen repeatedly, ten times or more. The chain carries TRBV10-3 and TRBJ2-2; 7 bases match TRBD1. V lost 2 bases to trimming and J lost 3 bases; unmatched junction nucleotides: 6. The CDR3 is 16 amino acids. CDR1 is ENHRY, CDR2 SYGVKD, per germline. CDR3 sequence (DNA): TGTGCCATCAGTGAGGGAGCAGGGGGTGACACCGGGGAGCTGTTTTTT. Translated: CAISEGAGGDTGELFF.

V and J are TRBV7-6 and TRBJ2-3; 7 nucleotides match TRBD2. Germline assignment: CDR1 SGHVS and CDR2 FNYEAQ. V dropped 5 bases and J dropped 4; count of bases not matched to a gene: 6. CDR3 length: 14 amino acids. DNA of the CDR3: TGTGCCAGCAGCCCAGGACTAGGGTCAGATACGCAGTATTTT. Translating it yields CASSPGLGSDTQYF.

V is TRBV12-3 or TRBV12-4 and J is TRBJ2-3, with TRBD1 matching 12 bases. The CDR3 length is 15 residues. Trimming took 2 bases from V and 6 from J; bases not matched to a gene: 3. The CDR3 sequence: CASSLPGQGADTQYF. For the CDR3, the DNA is TGTGCCAGCAGTTTACCGGGACAGGGGGCGGATACGCAGTATTTT.